The present TCR beta chain was sequenced within a study of T cell responses to AZD1222 COVID-19 vaccine. The CDR3 has 17 amino acids. Germline lookup yields CDR1 MGHRA and CDR2 YSYEKL. The ends were cut back, 0 bases at V and 0 bases at J, with 14 bases in the middle. The protocol was immunoSEQ multiplex PCR, while the TCRdb copy is restricted to in-frame clones and leaves out a portion. The table records 150,000 to 200,000 clones, 87% of them present only once. The chain employs TRBV4-1 and TRBJ1-2; weak D call: TRBD1 (6 bases). This receptor was obtained from an adult in good health. The sequenced sample was peripheral blood, obtained on day 0 of MenACWY control vaccination. CDR3 in amino acids: CASSQDVRGRTNYGYTF. The CDR3 DNA reads TGCGCCAGCAGCCAAGATGTAAGGGGGAGGACTAACTATGGCTACACCTTC.